These T cell receptor beta chains were read from a single sample in a study of cytomegalovirus exposure and HLA in healthy donors. Produced via immunoSEQ multiplex PCR; TCRdb's table is partial and in-frame only. The sample shows about 150,000 clones, around three quarters of them seen only once. The sequenced material came from PBMCs. These receptors all come from a woman aged 40-49 years in good health and CMV-seropositive. CDR3s include the opening cysteine and the closing phenylalanine or tryptophan. The order of the fields is V gene, clone size, D gene, J gene, CDR3 DNA, CDR3 protein. A D gene is named only where the DNA matches it firmly. Rows may omit the clone size; those that give it use once, few, many or a size class.

TRBV25-1	-	TRBD1	TRBJ1-1	TGTGCCAGCAGTCCCGGGACAGGTTTTTGTGAAGCTTTCTTT	CASSPGTGFCEAFF
TRBV2	-	-	TRBJ2-1	TGTGCCAGCAGTGAGGTGGAGGGGAGCAAGTTCTTC	CASSEVEGSKFF
TRBV4-1	-	-	TRBJ1-1	TGCGCCAGCTCACAGGAGAACACTGAAGCTTTCTTT	CASSQENTEAFF
TRBV6-5	-	TRBD1	TRBJ2-2	TGTGCCAGCAAAGGGACAGAGAACACCGGGGAGCTGTTTTTT	CASKGTENTGELFF
TRBV2	-	-	TRBJ2-5	TGTGCCAGCAAGCTAGTTGGCGAGACCCAGTACTTC	CASKLVGETQYF
TRBV10-3	once	TRBD1	TRBJ2-2	TGTGCCATCAGTAGGGACAGAAACACCGGGGAGCTGTTTTTT	CAISRDRNTGELFF
TRBV30	-	-	TRBJ1-1	TGTGCCTGGAGTGTAGGAAGGGGGACTGAAGCTTTCTTT	CAWSVGRGTEAFF
TRBV5-1	-	-	TRBJ1-6	TGCGCCAGCAGCATTCAGGGTAGGGATTCACCCCTCCACTTT	CASSIQGRDSPLHF
TRBV2	-	-	TRBJ2-7	TGTGCCAGCAGTGTGTTAGTGAACTCCTACGAGCAGTACTTC	CASSVLVNSYEQYF
TRBV7-9	-	-	TRBJ2-1	TGTGCCAGCAGCTTAGTACTTGATCAGCAGTTCTTC	CASSLVLDQQFF
TRBV5-4	-	TRBD1	TRBJ2-1	TGTGCCAGCAGCTCCGACAGGGGCAATGAGCAGTTCTTC	CASSSDRGNEQFF
TRBV13	-	-	TRBJ1-2	TGTGCCAGCCGAATGCCCGCGGTTGGGTATGGCTACACCTTC	CASRMPAVGYGYTF
TRBV12-5	once	TRBD1	TRBJ1-2	TGTGCTAGTGGTTTGGATACAGGGGCTGGCTACACCTTC	CASGLDTGAGYTF
TRBV5-4	once	-	TRBJ1-4	TGTGCCAGCAGCGTTCCGGGACAAGTTAATGAAAAACTGTTTTTT	CASSVPGQVNEKLFF
TRBV27	-	TRBD1	TRBJ2-1	TGTGCCAGCACCGACGGACAGGGGCCTGGAAATGAGCAGTTCTTC	CASTDGQGPGNEQFF
TRBV19	-	TRBD2	TRBJ2-1	TGTGCCAGCCAAACTAGCGGGGGGGCCCCCTACAATGAGCAGTTCTTC	CASQTSGGAPYNEQFF
TRBV5-1	-	-	TRBJ2-7	TGCGCCAGCAGCCTTAGACACCCCTTCAGCGAGCAGTACTTC	CASSLRHPFSEQYF
TRBV29-1	once	-	TRBJ2-5	TGCAGCGTTGGAGGGGGAGAGACCCAGTACTTC	CSVGGGETQYF
TRBV6-5	-	-	TRBJ1-1	TGTGCCAGCAGTTATCGGGGTCTGAACACTGAAGCTTTCTTT	CASSYRGLNTEAFF
TRBV12-5	-	-	TRBJ2-7	TGTGCTAGTGGTTTGTCAGGGTCCGAGCAGTACTTC	CASGLSGSEQYF
TRBV6-1	few	TRBD1	TRBJ2-7	TGTGCCAGCAGTTGGGACAGTCTATCCTACGAGCAGTACTTC	CASSWDSLSYEQYF
TRBV5-1	-	TRBD1	TRBJ1-1	TGCGCCAGCAGCAGAAGACAGGGTGGGGGGATGAACACTGAAGCTTTCTTT	CASSRRQGGGMNTEAFF
TRBV5-5	-	TRBD1	TRBJ1-5	TGTGCCAGCAGCTTGGTCACAGGGGATCAGCCCCAGCATTTT	CASSLVTGDQPQHF
TRBV11-2	-	-	TRBJ1-2	TGTGCCAGCAGCCAGGACGGACTCTATGGCTACACCTTC	CASSQDGLYGYTF
TRBV5-1	-	TRBD1	TRBJ1-6	TGCGCCAGCAGCGAGGGATTACAGGGGAGCTCCTATAATTCACCCCTCCACTTT	CASSEGLQGSSYNSPLHF
TRBV28	-	-	TRBJ2-7	TGTGCCAGCAGGATGGACACTACCTACGAGCAGTACTTC	CASRMDTTYEQYF
TRBV2	-	-	TRBJ2-3	TGTGCCAGCAGTTACCGAGTAGATACGCAGTATTTT	CASSYRVDTQYF
TRBV5-4	-	-	TRBJ2-5	TGTGCCAGCAGCTTGAGGGGGTCCGAGGGGGCCCAGTACTTC	CASSLRGSEGAQYF
TRBV6-1	-	-	TRBJ2-2	TGTGCCAGCAGTGGACAGAACACCGGGGAGCTGTTTTTT	CASSGQNTGELFF
TRBV4-1	-	TRBD1	TRBJ1-5	TGCGCCAGCAGCCAAGGGCAGGGGGCTCATCAGCCCCAGCATTTT	CASSQGQGAHQPQHF
TRBV28	-	TRBD1	TRBJ1-1	TGTGCCAGCAGTTTTGTCAGGGGGACTGAAGCTTTCTTT	CASSFVRGTEAFF
TRBV9	-	-	TRBJ2-2	TGTGCCAGCAGCCCGGGGGGCCGGTTCCCCGGGGAGCTGTTTTTT	CASSPGGRFPGELFF
TRBV15	few	-	TRBJ2-5	TGTGCCACCAGCAGTACAGGGCCGGGGCGGGAGACCCAGTACTTC	CATSSTGPGRETQYF
TRBV10-3	-	-	TRBJ2-2	TGTGCCATCAGTGGACAGGACACCGGGGAGCTGTTTTTT	CAISGQDTGELFF
TRBV13	-	-	TRBJ1-2	TGTGCCAGCAGCCGAAGAGGTGGAAGGTACTATGGCTACACCTTC	CASSRRGGRYYGYTF
TRBV19	once	-	TRBJ2-3	TGTGCCAGTAGTTCGCCGATGGACAGTTCCACAGATACGCAGTATTTT	CASSSPMDSSTDTQYF
TRBV28	-	TRBD1	TRBJ1-5	TGTGCCAGCAGTCTGAATACAGGGGTAAAATTTAGCAATCAGCCCCAGCATTTT	CASSLNTGVKFSNQPQHF
TRBV10-1	-	TRBD1	TRBJ2-1	TGCGCCAGCAGTGAGAACAGGGGATACTACAATGAGCAGTTCTTC	CASSENRGYYNEQFF
TRBV7-3	-	TRBD1	TRBJ2-5	TGTGCCAGCAGACTGACAGGGTCCTCGGAGACCCAGTACTTC	CASRLTGSSETQYF
TRBV28	few	-	TRBJ1-4	TGTGCCAGCAGGTCAAATGAAAAACTGTTTTTT	CASRSNEKLFF
TRBV7-3	-	TRBD2	TRBJ2-1	TGTGCCAGCAGCCAGACTAGCGTCGGTGAGCAGTTCTTC	CASSQTSVGEQFF
TRBV29-1	-	TRBD2	TRBJ2-1	TGCAGCGCCAAGGGACTAGCGGGGCAGACCGGGGGCAATGAGCAGTTCTTC	CSAKGLAGQTGGNEQFF
TRBV2	-	-	TRBJ2-7	TGTGCCAGCAGGCCACAGGTGAACTACGAGCAGTACTTC	CASRPQVNYEQYF
TRBV4-1	-	TRBD2	TRBJ2-5	TGCGCCAGCAGCTCCGGGACTAGCGGGGATGGAGAGACCCAGTACTTC	CASSSGTSGDGETQYF
TRBV6-5	-	TRBD1	TRBJ2-7	TGTGCCAGCAGTTACTCGACAGGGAGTCCCTACGAGCAGTACTTC	CASSYSTGSPYEQYF
TRBV29-1	-	-	TRBJ1-1	TGCAGCGTAGGGGGACGGTTGAACACTGAAGCTTTCTTT	CSVGGRLNTEAFF